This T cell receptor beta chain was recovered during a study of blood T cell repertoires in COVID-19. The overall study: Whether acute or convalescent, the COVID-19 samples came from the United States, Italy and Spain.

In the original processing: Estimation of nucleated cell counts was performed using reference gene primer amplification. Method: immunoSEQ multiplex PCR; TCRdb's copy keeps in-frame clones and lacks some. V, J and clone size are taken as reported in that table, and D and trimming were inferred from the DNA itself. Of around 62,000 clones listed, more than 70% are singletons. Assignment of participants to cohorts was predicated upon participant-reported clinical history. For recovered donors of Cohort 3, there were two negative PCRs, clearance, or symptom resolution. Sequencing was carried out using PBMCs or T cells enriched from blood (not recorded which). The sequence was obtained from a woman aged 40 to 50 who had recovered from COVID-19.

CDR3 in DNA: TGTGCCAGCAGCCAACAGTATAATTCACCCCTCCACTTT. It translates to CASSQQYNSPLHF. This chain joins TRBV3-1 (or the pseudogene TRBV3-2) and TRBJ1-6; D remains ambiguous. CDR3 length equals 13 residues. In germline, CDR1 is LGHDT, CDR2 YNNKEL (reference sequence). V gave up 2 bases and J gave up 4 bases, with 3 bases separating them.